The 28 T cell receptor beta chains listed next were all sequenced from one sample in a study of T cell repertoires in cytomegalovirus infection. TCRdb re-called the reads through MiXCR, storing one row per CDR3 protein. The sample holds 150,000 to 200,000 distinct CDR3 sequences, 17% seen once. Sequenced input: CD8+ T cells from PBMCs. The origin of the receptors is a human donor in good health (CMV status not recorded). Some clones in this sample may be carry-over from other donors' samples.

In this sample, this clonotype turned up a few times. The chain uses TRBV7-8 and TRBJ2-1; 7 nucleotides match TRBD2. Per the germline V gene, CDR1 is SGHVS and CDR2 is FQNEAQ. V shed 6 bases and J 5 bases; nucleotides not matched to a gene: 7. The CDR3 spans 14 residues. The CDR3 spells CASRQLATDNEQFF. CDR3 bases: TGTGCCAGCAGACAACTAGCGACTGACAATGAGCAGTTCTTC.

The gene calls are TRBV20-1 and TRBJ1-6; 10 nucleotides align to TRBD1. V trimming: 0 bases; J trimming: 7 bases; junction bases outside the gene matches: 9. Germline CDR1 DFQATT, CDR2 SNEGSKA (reference sequence). The length of the CDR3 is 17 residues. The CDR3 region is CSARDKGQGIENSPLHF. The CDR3 coding sequence is TGCAGTGCTAGAGATAAGGGACAGGGGATAGAAAATTCACCCCTCCACTTT.

The rearrangement links TRBV7-2 to TRBJ2-7; 7 nucleotides align to TRBD2. Germline CDR1 reads SGHTA; CDR2 reads FQGNSA. The CDR3 runs 12 residues. V lost 5 bases to trimming and J lost 12 bases; unmatched junction nucleotides: 10. The CDR3 loop reads CASSLGAGVWYF. The CDR3 DNA sequence: TGTGCCAGCAGCCTAGGGGCGGGAGTGTGGTACTTC.

The chain links TRBV5-1 to TRBJ1-2; weak D call: TRBD1 (6 bases). V lost 4 bases and J lost 3, with 28 bases in between. The germline gives CDR1 SGHRS, CDR2 YFSETQ. The CDR3 spans 19 residues. Here the CDR3 DNA reads TGCGCCAGCAGCCCCCACGGGTCATGGGGGACACCAAATTACTATGGCTACACCTTC. This encodes CASSPHGSWGTPNYYGYTF.

This clonotype was observed many times. The chain carries TRBV7-2 and TRBJ1-1, with TRBD1 identical over 7 bases. This CDR3 contains 13 residues. Per the germline V gene, CDR1 is SGHTA and CDR2 is FQGNSA. The V and J ends lost 8 bases and 5 bases, in that order; junction bases with no gene match: 8. CDR3 DNA sequence: TGTGCCAGCGGAGAGGGGGCATGGACTGAAGCTTTCTTT. It yields the protein CASGEGAWTEAFF. Variable domain in full (rest from reference TRBV7-2 and TRBJ1-1): GAGVSQSPSNKVTEKGKDVELRCDPISGHTALYWYRQSLGQGLEFLIYFQGNSAPDKSGLPSDRFSAERTGGSVSTLTIQRTQQEDSAVYLCASGEGAWTEAFFGQGTRLTVV.

This chain uses TRBV28 with TRBJ2-5; 8 bases line up with TRBD1. The CDR3 consists of 14 residues. The germline CDR1 and CDR2 sequences are MDHEN and SYDVKM. After removal of 8 bases from V and 5 bases from J, the junction contained 10 bases not matched to a gene. CDR3 DNA: TGTGCCAGCCCCCCCGGACAGGGTATCGAGACCCAGTACTTC. It encodes CASPPGQGIETQYF.

The chain joins TRBV28 to TRBJ2-3; D call uncertain. In germline, CDR1 is MDHEN, CDR2 SYDVKM. There are 15 residues in the CDR3. The V and J ends lost 1 base and 1 base respectively, with 9 bases between them. The CDR3 DNA follows: TGTGCCAGCAGTTTATTCTACCGGGGCACAGATACGCAGTATTTT. This codes for CASSLFYRGTDTQYF.

The chain recombines TRBV27 with TRBJ2-5; TRBD1 aligns across 9 bases. The CDR3 contains 15 residues. V shed 2 bases and J 5 bases; nucleotides not matched to a gene: 6. Germline loops: CDR1 MNHEY, CDR2 SMNVEV (reference sequence). CDR3 DNA sequence: TGTGCCAGCAGTTTACGGGACAGGGTAGGCGAGACCCAGTACTTC. This translates into CASSLRDRVGETQYF.

Note on this clonotype: This CDR3 fails to terminate in the conserved phenylalanine or tryptophan, so it likely reflects a read error. Because the CDR3's place on the DNA is in doubt, the DNA is left out and the CDR3 is given as listed by TCRdb. This chain uses TRBV28 with TRBJ2-2. The CDR3 is 9 amino acids long, termini counted. Germline lookup yields CDR1 MDHEN and CDR2 SYDVKM. CDR3 region: CASSFSPAG.

This clonotype was counted only a few times. V and J are TRBV7-9 and TRBJ1-1, with 7 bases lining up with TRBD1. The V and J ends lost 3 bases and 7 bases, in that order; junction bases with no gene match: 11. The germline CDR1 and CDR2 sequences are SEHNR and FQNEAQ (reference sequence). The CDR3 totals 15 residues. The DNA for the CDR3 is TGTGCCAGCAGCTTTGAAAGGGGGCAGGCCCGTGAAGCTTTCTTT. Protein product: CASSFERGQAREAFF.

The rearrangement uses TRBV11-1 and TRBJ2-3, with 7 bases fitting TRBD2. V trimming: 6 bases; J trimming: 2 bases; junction bases outside the gene matches: 14. The CDR3 is made up of 17 amino acids. Germline lookup yields CDR1 SGHAT and CDR2 FQDESV (reference sequence). CDR3 sequence (DNA): TGTGCCAGCAGTCTTTACTACGCGGGAGAGCTCACAGATACGCAGTATTTT. It yields the protein CASSLYYAGELTDTQYF.

The DNA for the CDR3 is TGTGCCAGCAGCCAGCCCTACAATGAGCAGTTCTTC. This gives the protein CASSQPYNEQFF. This rearrangement joins TRBV7-8 to TRBJ2-1; D remains unclear. The CDR3 totals 12 residues. The V end lost 5 bases, the J end lost 2 bases, and 4 bases lay between the germline ends. The germline V gene encodes CDR1 SGHVS and CDR2 FQNEAQ.

The V and J genes are TRBV12-5 and TRBJ2-1; D unresolved. V was clipped by 6 bases and J by 7 bases, with 7 bases between them. Germline-derived CDR1 and CDR2 are LGHNT and FRNRAP. CDR3 size: 11 residues. CDR3 residues: CASGDGNEQFF. CDR3 DNA sequence: TGTGCTAGTGGGGATGGGAATGAGCAGTTCTTC.

The sample holds a few counts of this clonotype. This chain uses TRBV27 with TRBJ2-7; a weak D match, TRBD2 (6 bases). Trimming removed 8 bases from V and 5 bases from J, with 19 bases in between. The CDR3 consists of 14 residues. In germline, CDR1 is MNHEY, CDR2 SMNVEV (reference sequence). The CDR3 here is CASGSGGFWNEQYF. CDR3 coding DNA: TGTGCCAGCGGTTCCGGAGGGTTTTGGAACGAGCAGTACTTC.

This clonotype was detected only a few times. The chain employs TRBV6-5 and TRBJ2-3; 8 bases align to TRBD1. CDR3 length: 16 residues. The V gene end was trimmed by 0 bases and the J gene end by 1 base; junction bases not matched to a gene: 3. Germline CDR1 is MNHEY and CDR2 is SVGAGI. CDR3 region: CASSYSWGQGTDTQYF. The CDR3, as DNA: TGTGCCAGCAGTTACTCGTGGGGACAGGGCACAGATACGCAGTATTTT.

This sequence joins TRBV5-1 and TRBJ1-2; D is unclear. Germline V gives CDR1 SGHRS, CDR2 YFSETQ. The length of the CDR3 is 14 residues. The V and J ends lost 4 bases and 4 bases respectively, with 14 bases between them. CDR3 nucleotides: TGCGCCAGCAGCCTTACTTCGGGGTCCTATGGCTACACCTTC. Its translation: CASSLTSGSYGYTF.

This sequence joins TRBV6-5 and TRBJ2-2, with TRBD1 as a possible D gene (5 bases). This CDR3 is built from 14 residues. CDR1 MNHEY and CDR2 SVGAGI come from the germline V gene. The germline V and J ends were trimmed by 6 bases and 0 bases, with 8 bases remaining between them. As DNA, the CDR3 is TGTGCCAGCAGGCAGGGATCGAACACCGGGGAGCTGTTTTTT. It yields the protein CASRQGSNTGELFF.

This clonotype was picked up a small number of times. This chain connects TRBV28 to TRBJ1-1; D possibly corresponds to TRBD1 (6 bases). The V gene's germline CDR1 is MDHEN and CDR2 SYDVKM. This CDR3 has 14 residues. Trimming took off 0 bases at V and 5 bases at J, with 10 bases between the two ends. The CDR3 DNA is TGTGCCAGCAGTTTATGGGGGGCCGAGACTGAAGCTTTCTTT. It specifies CASSLWGAETEAFF.

This chain connects TRBV6-2 or TRBV6-3 to TRBJ2-2; the D is unclear. Germline values: CDR1 MNHEY, CDR2 SVGEGT. With 1 base removed from V and 6 bases from J, the gap between germline ends came to 18 bases. The CDR3 is 17 residues long. The chain's CDR3 is CASSYWHPSSNAGELFF. CDR3 coding DNA: TGTGCCAGCAGTTACTGGCACCCGAGTAGTAATGCCGGGGAGCTGTTTTTT.

This clonotype has a handful of counts. CDR3 in amino acids: CAIRAGGPLYTQYF. CDR3 coding DNA: TGTGCCATCAGGGCGGGAGGGCCGCTGTATACGCAGTATTTT. V and J are TRBV10-3 and TRBJ2-3; 9 nucleotides match TRBD2. This CDR3 comprises 14 residues. Per germline, CDR1 ENHRY and CDR2 SYGVKD. With 6 bases clipped from V and 7 bases from J, the junction kept 8 bases outside the gene matches.

This clonotype was counted at least ten times. V is TRBV7-2 and J is TRBJ1-2, with D possibly TRBD1 on 5 matching bases. CDR1 and CDR2 (germline): SGHTA, FQGNSA. The ends were cut back, 1 base at V and 2 bases at J, with 8 bases in the middle. The CDR3 extends over 14 amino acids. This chain's CDR3 is CASSLDGGNYGYTF. The CDR3 DNA follows: TGTGCCAGCAGCTTAGATGGGGGAAACTATGGCTACACCTTC.

V gene TRBV6-1 combines with J gene TRBJ2-7; D might be TRBD2 (6 bases). The CDR3 contains 14 residues. V was pared by 1 base and J by 2 bases, with 9 bases between. The germline CDR1 and CDR2 sequences are MNHNS and SASEGT. The chain's CDR3 is CASSEVAGPYEQYF. CDR3 coding DNA: TGTGCCAGCAGTGAAGTGGCGGGACCCTACGAGCAGTACTTC.

This clonotype has a handful of counts. The gene calls are TRBV4-1 and TRBJ1-2; possible D gene TRBD1, 6 bases. V lost 0 bases and J lost 3, with 11 bases in between. Germline CDR1 and CDR2: MGHRA and YSYEKL. This CDR3 region has 15 residues. CDR3 in DNA: TGCGCCAGCAGCCAAGATCGGACAGACCACTATGGCTACACCTTC. Translation gives CASSQDRTDHYGYTF.

At least ten counts were recorded for this clonotype. This chain links TRBV28 with TRBJ2-3; TRBD1 matches 8 bases. The CDR3 covers 16 residues. With V trimmed by 5 bases and J by 5 bases, 12 bases remained unmatched. Germline V gives CDR1 MDHEN, CDR2 SYDVKM. The CDR3 protein is CASSPRTGNLGDTQYF. The CDR3 DNA is TGTGCCAGCAGTCCCCGGACAGGGAATCTGGGAGATACGCAGTATTTT.

The sample holds a few counts of this clonotype. V is TRBV4-1 and J is TRBJ2-7; 7 nucleotides align to TRBD2. This CDR3 is built from 17 residues. V lost 2 bases and J lost 5; bases outside the gene matches: 15. Germline V gene sequence: CDR1 MGHRA, CDR2 YSYEKL. The CDR3 sequence: CASSQNIGSTSVNEQYF. CDR3 nucleotides: TGCGCCAGCAGCCAAAATATTGGCAGTACTAGCGTAAACGAGCAGTACTTC.

The CDR3 spells CASSYLAGESNEQFF. CDR3 sequence (DNA): TGTGCCAGCAGCTATCTAGCGGGGGAAAGCAATGAGCAGTTCTTC. The gene calls are TRBV7-6 and TRBJ2-1; 10 bases agree with TRBD2. CDR3 length: 15 amino acids. The germline gives CDR1 SGHVS, CDR2 FNYEAQ. The J segment lost 6 bases and the V segment lost 4 bases, leaving 6 bases of the junction unmatched.

This clonotype was detected many times. CDR3 in amino acids: CASSSHPGPRATDTQYF. The CDR3 DNA reads TGTGCCAGCAGCTCGCATCCGGGACCCCGTGCGACAGATACGCAGTATTTT. The J gene is TRBJ2-3, the V gene TRBV11-2, with D possibly being TRBD1 or TRBD2 (5 bases each). V was clipped by 4 bases and J by 3 bases, with 20 bases between them. Germline assignment: CDR1 SGHAT and CDR2 FQNNGV. The CDR3 extends over 17 amino acids.

The table lists this clonotype with a few counts. The rearrangement uses TRBV6-1 and TRBJ2-5; D is perhaps TRBD2 (8 bases). The CDR3 is 14 amino acids. Trimming removed 7 bases from V and 2 bases from J, with 14 bases in between. Looked up from germline, CDR1 is MNHNS and CDR2 is SASEGT. CDR3 nucleotide sequence: TGTGCCAGCAAAGGGGGCGGGAGGCAAGAGACCCAGTACTTC. This gives the protein CASKGGGRQETQYF.